The clone carrying this TCR beta chain was counted a single time. As yet, its antigen is unknown. Other DNA variants within this sample encode the same CDR3. Germline CDR1 reads SGHRS; CDR2 reads YFSETQ. The ends lost 0 bases at V and 7 bases at J; junction bases unmatched: 4. The CDR3 contains 14 residues. CD4+ cell separation produced CD45RA+ naive and CD45RA-negative memory subsets. These data belong to a study of shared clonotypes between healthy human individuals. Here immunoSEQ multiplex PCR was the method, and the copy in TCRdb shows in-frame clones only, minus some. Altogether under 1,100,000 clones are present, more than 60% being singletons, with the ten largest covering about 1.5%. Study-level points and caveats: Inspection by rarefaction showed sorted-subset sequencing to be incomplete despite large depth. Richness estimates generally favored naive over memory subsets.

This clonotype originated in a man aged 18 to 29 in good health. Sample: memory CD4+ T cells sorted from blood. Sample subset: CD45RA-negative fraction. The V call is TRBV5-1, the J call TRBJ1-5; 7 positions match TRBD1. The CDR3 nucleotides are TGCGCCAGCAGCTTGGAAGGGGGCAGCCAGCCCCAGCATTTT. Protein: CASSLEGGSQPQHF.